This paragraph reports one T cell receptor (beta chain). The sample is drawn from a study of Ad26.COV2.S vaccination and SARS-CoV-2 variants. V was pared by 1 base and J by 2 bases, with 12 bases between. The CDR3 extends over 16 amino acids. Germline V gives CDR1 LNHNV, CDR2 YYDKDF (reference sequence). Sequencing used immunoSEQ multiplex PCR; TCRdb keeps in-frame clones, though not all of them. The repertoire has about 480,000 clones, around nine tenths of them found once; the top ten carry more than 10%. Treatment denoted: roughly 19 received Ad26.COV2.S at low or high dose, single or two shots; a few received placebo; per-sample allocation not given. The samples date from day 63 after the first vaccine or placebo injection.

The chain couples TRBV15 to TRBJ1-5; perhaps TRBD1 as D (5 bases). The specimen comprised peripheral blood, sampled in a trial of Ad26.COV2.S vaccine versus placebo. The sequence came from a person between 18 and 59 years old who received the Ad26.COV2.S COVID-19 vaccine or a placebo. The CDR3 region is CATSRVLGGGNQPQHF. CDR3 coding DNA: TGTGCCACCAGCAGAGTTCTCGGGGGTGGCAATCAGCCCCAGCATTTT.